Following are 21 T cell receptor beta chains from one sample sequenced in a study of blood T cell repertoires in COVID-19. Method: immunoSEQ multiplex PCR; TCRdb's copy keeps in-frame clones and lacks some. In the table there are 110,000 to 150,000 clones, under 85% of which are singletons. The sequenced sample was PBMCs or T cells enriched from blood (not recorded which). These receptors were taken from a woman younger than 35 who had been exposed to COVID-19.

The chain is built from TRBV2 and TRBJ1-5, with 11 bases lining up with TRBD1. Germline assignment: CDR1 SNHLY and CDR2 FYNNEI. The CDR3 runs 16 residues. V lost 3 bases, J lost 7 bases, and 8 bases stayed unmatched. For the CDR3, the DNA is TGTGCCAGCAGTGAGTTAGGGACAGGGGGGAGGCAGCCCCAGCATTTT. The encoded protein is CASSELGTGGRQPQHF.

A few counts support this clone. The rearrangement uses TRBV28 and TRBJ1-1, with D maybe TRBD1 (6 bases). Germline V gives CDR1 MDHEN, CDR2 SYDVKM. The CDR3 spans 14 residues. V lost 5 bases, J lost 5 bases, and 15 bases lay in between. The CDR3 DNA is TGTGCCAGCAGTGTCCCAGGGGTAGGAACTGAAGCTTTCTTT. Protein sequence: CASSVPGVGTEAFF.

The chain uses TRBV15 and TRBJ1-5; the D gene is possibly TRBD1 (5 bases). The CDR3 loop spans 15 amino acids. V lost 0 bases, J lost 6 bases, and 12 bases lay in between. Germline CDR1 LNHNV, CDR2 YYDKDF (reference sequence). CDR3 sequence (DNA): TGTGCCACCAGCAGAGATCCATATAGGGGTCAGCCCCAGCATTTT. It encodes CATSRDPYRGQPQHF.

The rearrangement links TRBV2 to TRBJ1-1; D perhaps matches TRBD1 (6 bases). Trimming left V 1 base short and J 5 bases short, with 8 bases between. Looked up from germline, CDR1 is SNHLY and CDR2 is FYNNEI. The CDR3 runs to 13 residues. The CDR3 is CASSEERGTEAFF. The CDR3 bases are TGTGCCAGCAGTGAAGAAAGGGGGACTGAAGCTTTCTTT.

V is TRBV28 and J is TRBJ1-2; a possible D gene is TRBD1 (6 bases). V lost 10 bases, J lost 8 bases, and 14 bases lay in between. CDR1 and CDR2 from the germline V gene are MDHEN and SYDVKM. CDR3 length: 11 residues. CDR3 region: CAIQGMGGYTF. In nucleotides, the CDR3 is TGTGCCATCCAGGGGATGGGAGGCTACACCTTC.

This clone was counted a single time. This chain connects TRBV29-1 to TRBJ1-4, with D possibly matching TRBD1 (6 bases). The CDR3 contains 12 residues. Germline V gene lookup returns CDR1 SQVTM and CDR2 ANQGSEA. The CDR3 protein is CSAQEGDEKLFF. The CDR3 DNA reads TGCAGTGCACAAGAGGGGGATGAAAAACTGTTTTTT. The full variable domain, rest sourced from reference TRBV29-1 and TRBJ1-4, is SAVISQKPSRDICQRGTSLTIQCQVDSQVTMMFWYRQQPGQSLTLIATANQGSEATYESGFVIDKFPISRPNLTFSTLTVSNMSPEDSSIYLCSAQEGDEKLFFGSGTQLSVL.

This chain links TRBV30 with TRBJ2-2, with 7 bases matching TRBD2. J gave up 6 bases and V 4 bases, and 11 bases lay outside the gene matches. CDR1 and CDR2 from the germline V gene are GTSNPN and SVGIG (reference sequence). CDR3 length equals 15 residues. In DNA, the CDR3 is TGTGCCTGGAAAGGGGCGGGAGCGGAGGCCGGGGAGCTGTTTTTT. Protein product: CAWKGAGAEAGELFF.

The chain uses TRBV4-1 and TRBJ1-2, with D unresolved. The germline V gene encodes CDR1 MGHRA and CDR2 YSYEKL. Trimming left V 1 base short and J 3 bases short, with 9 bases between. The CDR3 is 14 amino acids. The CDR3 loop reads CASSQVLADYGYTF. Here the CDR3 DNA reads TGCGCCAGCAGCCAAGTATTGGCAGACTATGGCTACACCTTC.

This clone was seen just once. One junction end disagrees with the germline gene, perhaps due to a read error. The chain links TRBV12-3 or TRBV12-4 to TRBJ2-7; 11 nucleotides align to TRBD2. The CDR3 runs to 13 residues. CDR3 nucleotides: TGTGCCAGCAGCTTAGCGGGAGGGTACGAGCAGTACTTC. The encoded protein is CASSLAGGYEQYF.

DNA for the CDR3: TGTGCCAGCAGCCGCCCGACTACCTACGAGCAGTACTTC. It encodes CASSRPTTYEQYF. The V and J genes are TRBV16 and TRBJ2-7; possibly TRBD2 for D (5 bases). The CDR3 contains 13 residues. CDR1 and CDR2 (germline): KGHSY, FQNENV. V lost 4 bases and J lost 2, with 9 bases in between. Based on the CDR3 plus reference TRBV16 and TRBJ2-7, the full variable domain is GEEVAQTPKHLVRGEGQKAKLYCAPIKGHSYVFWYQQVLKNEFKFLISFQNENVFDETGMPKERFSAKCLPNSPCSLEIQATKLEDSAVYFCASSRPTTYEQYFGPGTRLTVT.

This chain uses TRBV19 with TRBJ1-1; the match to TRBD1 covers 8 bases. This CDR3 comprises 12 residues. Trimming removed 10 bases from V and 10 bases from J; junction bases left unmatched: 11. Germline values: CDR1 LNHDA, CDR2 SQIVND (reference sequence). CDR3 protein: CATGQGGVRAFF. Here the CDR3 DNA reads TGTGCCACCGGACAGGGTGGGGTTAGAGCTTTCTTT. The whole variable domain, filled in from reference TRBV19 and TRBJ1-1, reads DGGITQSPKYLFRKEGQNVTLSCEQNLNHDAMYWYRQDPGQGLRLIYYSQIVNDFQKGDIAEGYSVSREKKESFPLTVTSAQKNPTAFYLCATGQGGVRAFFGQGTRLTVV.

This clone was seen once. This chain connects TRBV11-3 to TRBJ1-4; 7 bases align to TRBD1. CDR1 and CDR2 from the germline V gene are SGHNT and YENEEA. CDR3 length equals 17 residues. The J segment lost 7 bases and the V segment lost 1 base, leaving 12 bases of the junction unmatched. The CDR3 region is CASSLGDSVDIREKLFF. The CDR3 DNA sequence: TGTGCCAGCAGCTTAGGGGACAGTGTAGATATACGTGAAAAACTGTTTTTT.

The CDR3 region is CASSSVNTDTQYF. In DNA form, the CDR3 reads TGTGCCAGCAGTTCAGTAAACACAGATACGCAGTATTTT. V is TRBV27 and J is TRBJ2-3; no definite D call. Trimming cost V 4 bases and J 2 bases, with 7 bases left between them. Germline V gene lookup returns CDR1 MNHEY and CDR2 SMNVEV (reference sequence). This CDR3 is built from 13 residues.

The chain links TRBV24-1 to TRBJ1-6; D not resolved. Trimming stripped 4 bases from V and 0 bases from J, with 21 bases between. Germline CDR1 reads KGHDR; CDR2 reads SFDVKD. The CDR3 extends over 20 amino acids. CDR3 sequence (DNA): TGTGCCACCAGTGAGGCAAGACAAGCCGGACTAAACTCCTATAATTCACCCCTCCACTTT. Translation gives CATSEARQAGLNSYNSPLHF.

On this clone: Other nucleotide sequences in the sample specify the same CDR3. The gene calls are TRBV12-3 or TRBV12-4 and TRBJ1-6; D uncertain. The V gene lost 2 bases and the J gene lost 7 bases, with 3 bases spanning the gap. This CDR3 has 12 residues. The CDR3 DNA reads as TGTGCCAGCAGTTTACTAAATTCACCCCTCCACTTT. Its translation is CASSLLNSPLHF.

The V call is TRBV28, the J call TRBJ2-7, with TRBD1 identical over 8 bases. The V segment lost 6 bases and the J segment 5 bases; nucleotides outside the gene matches: 12. The CDR3 loop spans 15 amino acids. The V gene's germline CDR1 is MDHEN and CDR2 SYDVKM. The chain's CDR3 is CASSPQTGASDEQYF. CDR3 DNA sequence: TGTGCCAGCAGCCCGCAGACAGGGGCAAGTGACGAGCAGTACTTC.

The genes are TRBV10-3 and TRBJ1-1; D is unclear. Germline V gene sequence: CDR1 ENHRY, CDR2 SYGVKD. The CDR3 runs to 16 residues. Trimming stripped 3 bases from V and 2 bases from J, with 16 bases between. The CDR3 loop reads CAISDSPETGNTEAFF. CDR3 nucleotide sequence: TGTGCCATCAGTGACAGTCCGGAGACGGGAAACACTGAAGCTTTCTTT.

The sample holds one count of this clone. V usage is TRBV2 and J usage is TRBJ2-5; 8 nucleotides line up with TRBD2. The J segment lost 7 bases and the V segment lost 6 bases, leaving 7 bases of the junction unmatched. Looked up from germline, CDR1 is SNHLY and CDR2 is FYNNEI. The CDR3 spans 13 residues. The CDR3 protein is CASSLGLDGTQYF. The CDR3 coding sequence is TGTGCCAGCAGCCTGGGACTAGATGGGACCCAGTACTTC. The whole variable domain, filled in from reference TRBV2 and TRBJ2-5, reads EPEVTQTPSHQVTQMGQEVILRCVPISNHLYFYWYRQILGQKVEFLVSFYNNEISEKSEIFDDQFSVERPDGSNFTLKIRSTKLEDSAMYFCASSLGLDGTQYFGPGTRLLVL.

The genes are TRBV19 and TRBJ1-3; 9 bases map to TRBD1. The CDR3 has 18 amino acids. Germline V CDR1 and CDR2: LNHDA, SQIVND (reference sequence). With 4 bases clipped from V and 1 base from J, the junction kept 11 bases outside the gene matches. CDR3 sequence: CASSTGTGTAVSGNTIYF. In DNA, the CDR3 is TGTGCCAGTAGTACGGGGACAGGGACCGCCGTTTCTGGAAACACCATATATTTT.

The chain links TRBV7-9 to TRBJ1-2, with 10 bases identical to TRBD1. The CDR3 has 15 amino acids. V trimming: 0 bases; J trimming: 8 bases; junction bases outside the gene matches: 6. Germline V CDR1 and CDR2: SEHNR, FQNEAQ (reference sequence). CDR3 sequence: CASSLAETGGGGYTF. The CDR3, as DNA: TGTGCCAGCAGCTTAGCGGAGACAGGGGGCGGCGGCTACACCTTC.

This clone was counted once. The rearrangement uses TRBV19 and TRBJ2-7, with 10 bases lining up with TRBD1. Germline loops: CDR1 LNHDA, CDR2 SQIVND (reference sequence). The V gene end was trimmed by 5 bases and the J gene end by 4 bases; junction bases not matched to a gene: 11. This CDR3 is 16 amino acids long. The CDR3 DNA reads as TGTGCCAGTAGTCCCCGGGACAGGGGCGGTCCATACGAGCAGTACTTC. This translates into CASSPRDRGGPYEQYF. The whole variable domain, remainder taken from reference TRBV19 and TRBJ2-7, is DGGITQSPKYLFRKEGQNVTLSCEQNLNHDAMYWYRQDPGQGLRLIYYSQIVNDFQKGDIAEGYSVSREKKESFPLTVTSAQKNPTAFYLCASSPRDRGGPYEQYFGPGTRLTVT.